These T cell receptor beta chains were read from a single sample in a study of control samples from healthy donors and cancer patients. Clones were sequenced by immunoSEQ multiplex PCR, and TCRdb holds only the in-frame ones, with some missing. This sample yields roughly 90,000 clones, of which more than 75% are seen a single time; approximately 9.4% belongs to the top ten. Sequencing was done on a sample of blood. The receptors derive from a woman in her fifties or sixties in good health. Each CDR3 is given with its conserved first and last residue. The D gene is left open where the match is weak. Rows may omit the clone size; those that give it use once, few, many or a size class.

TRBV20-1	.	.	TRBJ1-4	CSAGREKLFF	TGCAGTGCCGGGAGGGAAAAACTGTTTTTT
TRBV19	.	TRBD1	TRBJ2-7	CASSTRYTGTGFAYEQYF	TGTGCCAGTAGTACACGCTATACCGGGACAGGGTTTGCCTACGAGCAGTACTTC
TRBV19	.	.	TRBJ1-2	CASSIGAVPLGGSYTF	TGTGCCAGTAGTATCGGGGCAGTTCCTCTCGGTGGAAGCTACACCTTC
TRBV4-1	.	TRBD2	TRBJ2-1	CASSQTGLAGVNEQFF	TGCGCCAGCAGCCAGACCGGACTAGCGGGAGTGAATGAGCAGTTCTTC
TRBV6-5	.	.	TRBJ1-2	CASSLAGQGYGYTF	TGTGCCAGCAGTTTGGCAGGGCAAGGATATGGCTACACCTTC
TRBV10-1	.	TRBD1	TRBJ2-2	CASTSGTANTGELFF	TGCGCCAGCACCTCGGGGACAGCCAACACCGGGGAGCTGTTTTTT
TRBV14	.	.	TRBJ2-1	CASSQEGLGRPPYNEQFF	TGTGCCAGCAGCCAAGAAGGGTTAGGGAGGCCCCCCTACAATGAGCAGTTCTTC
TRBV7-2	few	.	TRBJ1-5	CASSFMGDQPQHF	TGTGCCAGCAGCTTTATGGGGGACCAGCCCCAGCATTTT
TRBV19	once	.	TRBJ1-5	CASSSGAGQPQHF	TGTGCCAGTAGTTCGGGGGCCGGCCAGCCCCAGCATTTT
TRBV28	.	.	TRBJ2-7	CASSLLAGSSYEQYF	TGTGCCAGCAGTTTATTAGCAGGGAGCTCCTACGAGCAGTACTTC
TRBV5-1	.	TRBD2	TRBJ2-5	CASSLGLAGGMDQYF	TGCGCCAGCAGCTTGGGGCTAGCGGGAGGAATGGACCAGTACTTC
TRBV6-6	.	.	TRBJ1-2	CASSYRGRAGLGGYTF	TGTGCCAGCAGTTATCGTGGGCGGGCAGGCCTGGGAGGCTACACCTTC
TRBV14	.	.	TRBJ2-1	CASSQVLSGEQFF	TGTGCCAGCAGCCAAGTTCTCAGCGGGGAGCAGTTCTTC
TRBV6-5	few	.	TRBJ2-7	CASRSYYEQYF	TGTGCCAGCAGATCTTACTACGAGCAGTACTTC
TRBV5-1	.	.	TRBJ2-3	CASSLATNTDTQYF	TGCGCCAGCAGCTTGGCGACTAACACAGATACGCAGTATTTT
TRBV5-4	.	TRBD2	TRBJ2-7	CASSLGLAGSYEQYF	TGTGCCAGCAGCTTGGGACTAGCAGGCTCCTACGAGCAGTACTTC
TRBV7-2	.	.	TRBJ2-1	CASSQPGVWNEQFF	TGTGCCAGCAGCCAACCAGGGGTTTGGAATGAGCAGTTCTTC
TRBV6-5	.	.	TRBJ1-6	CASILGGAGNSPLHF	TGTGCCAGCATCTTAGGGGGGGCCGGCAATTCACCCCTCCACTTT
TRBV6-4	once	.	TRBJ2-2	CASTEELFF	TGTGCCAGCACGGAGGAGCTGTTTTTT
TRBV18	few	.	TRBJ1-1	CASSRAHLNTEAFF	TGTGCCAGCTCACGAGCTCACCTGAACACTGAAGCTTTCTTT
TRBV19	once	.	TRBJ2-7	CASSSGGREQYF	TGTGCCAGTAGTTCCGGGGGAAGGGAGCAGTACTTC
TRBV19	medium-sized	.	TRBJ1-3	CASRAVSSGNTIYF	TGTGCCAGTAGAGCGGTTAGCTCTGGAAACACCATATATTTT
TRBV6-5	.	TRBD1	TRBJ1-2	CASSYSTDRVQVGYTF	TGTGCCAGCAGTTACTCGACGGACAGGGTTCAGGTTGGCTACACCTTC
TRBV5-1	.	.	TRBJ2-3	CASSTISGARGTDTQYF	TGCGCCAGCAGCACGATATCGGGGGCGCGGGGCACAGATACGCAGTATTTT
TRBV10-3	few	TRBD2	TRBJ2-5	CAISESASGIQETQYF	TGTGCCATCAGTGAGTCGGCTAGCGGGATTCAGGAGACCCAGTACTTC
TRBV7-8	.	.	TRBJ2-7	CASSLLPFPPLGEQYF	TGTGCCAGCAGCCTACTACCCTTCCCCCCCCTAGGCGAGCAGTACTTC
TRBV6-5	.	.	TRBJ1-3	CASTDRSSGNTIYF	TGTGCCAGCACAGACAGAAGCTCTGGAAACACCATATATTTT
TRBV7-2	.	.	TRBJ2-5	CASSPLGGQYF	TGTGCCAGCAGCCCCCTTGGAGGCCAGTACTTC
TRBV7-9	.	.	TRBJ2-3	CASSSNGQLTDTQYF	TGTGCCAGCAGCTCCAACGGACAGCTCACAGATACGCAGTATTTT
TRBV7-9	.	.	TRBJ2-7	CASSLMGGLGEQYF	TGTGCCAGCAGCTTAATGGGGGGCTTAGGCGAGCAGTACTTC
TRBV7-9	.	TRBD1	TRBJ1-1	CASSLAAGGTGAEAFF	TGTGCCAGCAGCTTAGCGGCAGGGGGCACAGGCGCTGAAGCTTTCTTT
TRBV19	.	.	TRBJ2-1	CASSIEGGQGRNNEQFF	TGTGCCAGTAGTATAGAGGGCGGGCAGGGAAGGAACAATGAGCAGTTCTTC
TRBV7-9	.	.	TRBJ1-1	CASSLPPGSEAFF	TGTGCCAGCAGCTTACCCCCGGGGTCTGAAGCTTTCTTT
TRBV7-6	.	.	TRBJ1-1	CASSLARQLNTEAFF	TGTGCCAGCAGCTTAGCGCGTCAACTGAACACTGAAGCTTTCTTT
TRBV12-3/TRBV12-4	.	.	TRBJ1-2	CASSLRAEYGYTF	TGTGCCAGCAGTTTAAGGGCGGAGTATGGCTACACCTTC
TRBV28	.	.	TRBJ1-1	CASIKGGRTEAFF	TGTGCCAGCATCAAGGGGGGGAGGACTGAAGCTTTCTTT
TRBV12-3/TRBV12-4	.	.	TRBJ1-1	CASSFSSTEAFF	TGTGCCAGCAGTTTCAGCTCTACTGAAGCTTTCTTT
TRBV11-2	.	TRBD1	TRBJ2-3	CASSNRDRGTDTQYF	TGTGCCAGCAGCAACCGGGACAGGGGAACAGATACGCAGTATTTT
TRBV10-3	.	.	TRBJ1-1	CAISDFRGTEAFF	TGTGCCATCAGTGATTTCCGAGGGACTGAAGCTTTCTTT